One sample yielded the 27 T cell receptor beta chains listed below, sequenced in a study of T cell changes during pregnancy in multiple sclerosis. Measured with immunoSEQ multiplex PCR; TCRdb has only the in-frame clones, and not every one. The sample has tens of thousands of clones, roughly 92% seen once. The sequencing here drew on peripheral blood, taken after pregnancy. These receptors came from a female donor in good health, enrolled as a control in a pregnancy study.

The genes are TRBV27 and TRBJ2-7; 8 nucleotides line up with TRBD2. The CDR3 is 14 residues long. Trimming took 5 bases from V and 3 from J; bases not matched to a gene: 6. CDR1 and CDR2 from the germline V gene are MNHEY and SMNVEV (reference sequence). The CDR3 loop is CASSVTSEFYEQYF. DNA of the CDR3: TGTGCCAGCAGTGTGACTAGCGAGTTCTACGAGCAGTACTTC.

The chain carries TRBV29-1 and TRBJ2-5; 8 bases line up with TRBD2. Trimming at V came to 6 bases and at J to 5 bases, leaving 14 bases not matched to a gene. In germline, CDR1 is SQVTM, CDR2 ANQGSEA. This CDR3 is built from 15 residues. CDR3 in DNA: TGCAGCGTCGCCAGTTATAGTAGCGGGATTGAGACCCAGTACTTC. Encoded protein: CSVASYSSGIETQYF.

Here the CDR3 reads CASGALSSYNEQFF. CDR3 DNA: TGTGCCAGCGGGGCTTTGAGCTCCTACAATGAGCAGTTCTTC. V usage is TRBV28 and J usage is TRBJ2-1, with D maybe TRBD1 (5 bases). The V end was cut by 8 bases, the J end by 0 bases, with 11 bases between. This CDR3 comprises 14 residues. Germline V gene data show CDR1 as MDHEN and CDR2 as SYDVKM. The full variable domain, with the rest looked up from reference TRBV28 and TRBJ2-1, is DVKVTQSSRYLVKRTGEKVFLECVQDMDHENMFWYRQDPGLGLRLIYFSYDVKMKEKGDIPEGYSVSREKKERFSLILESASTNQTSMYLCASGALSSYNEQFFGPGTRLTVL.

The chain employs TRBV11-1 and TRBJ2-7, with 9 bases that match TRBD1. Germline loops: CDR1 SGHAT, CDR2 FQDESV (reference sequence). CDR3 length: 13 amino acids. The junction had 9 bases not matched to a gene; V was cut back by 9 bases and J by 6 bases. The CDR3 sequence is CARRDRVAGEQYF. The CDR3 DNA follows: TGTGCCAGAAGGGACAGGGTGGCCGGCGAGCAGTACTTC.

The chain links TRBV6-1 to TRBJ1-2; TRBD1 aligns across 8 bases. V trimming: 6 bases; J trimming: 1 base; junction bases outside the gene matches: 7. The V gene's germline CDR1 is MNHNS and CDR2 SASEGT. This CDR3 has 15 amino acids. CDR3 amino acids: CASSAGTGRNYGYTF. The CDR3 bases are TGTGCCAGCAGCGCCGGGACAGGCCGTAACTATGGCTACACCTTC.

The sample holds a few counts of this clone. Here the CDR3 reads CASSFQGADDYGYTF. CDR3 nucleotides: TGTGCCAGCAGCTTTCAGGGGGCGGATGACTATGGCTACACCTTC. The chain employs TRBV7-9 and TRBJ1-2; 8 nucleotides align to TRBD1. The trim removed 3 bases at V and 3 bases at J, leaving 6 bases unmatched. The CDR3 covers 15 residues. Germline CDR1 and CDR2: SEHNR and FQNEAQ (reference sequence).

This chain joins TRBV27 and TRBJ1-1; TRBD1 agrees at 7 bases. This CDR3 spans 16 amino acids. V gave up 8 bases and J gave up 7 bases; unmatched junction bases: 19. Germline CDR1 is MNHEY and CDR2 is SMNVEV (reference sequence). This chain's CDR3 is CASVPRGRFEDGEAFF. For the CDR3, the DNA is TGTGCCAGCGTTCCAAGGGGGCGCTTCGAGGATGGTGAAGCTTTCTTT.

V and J are TRBV5-1 and TRBJ1-1, with unresolved D. CDR3 length equals 13 residues. Germline V gene lookup returns CDR1 SGHRS and CDR2 YFSETQ. The V end was cut by 3 bases, the J end by 2 bases, with 8 bases between. CDR3 protein: CASSSAGNTEAFF. CDR3 sequence (DNA): TGCGCCAGCAGCTCTGCAGGCAACACTGAAGCTTTCTTT.

The rearrangement links TRBV5-1 to TRBJ2-1; 11 bases match TRBD2. The length of the CDR3 is 15 residues. The V gene end was trimmed by 4 bases and the J gene end by 8 bases; junction bases not matched to a gene: 8. CDR1 is SGHRS and CDR2 is YFSETQ in the germline V gene. DNA for the CDR3: TGCGCCAGCAGCATGGCCCTAGCGGGGGGTTATGAGCAGTTCTTC. Protein: CASSMALAGGYEQFF.

This clone was seen only once. The V call is TRBV4-2, the J call TRBJ1-2; D is unclear. The V end lost 1 base, the J end lost 8 bases, and 23 bases lay between the germline ends. Germline assignment: CDR1 LGHNA and CDR2 YNFKEQ. This CDR3 has 17 residues. CDR3 nucleotide sequence: TGTGCCAGCAGCCAAGTGGTGGGCGGGCAGCCCGCTTTCGGCTACACCTTC. This translates into CASSQVVGGQPAFGYTF.

V and J are TRBV7-9 and TRBJ2-7; D uncertain. This CDR3 spans 12 amino acids. Per germline, CDR1 SEHNR and CDR2 FQNEAQ (reference sequence). With 0 bases removed from V and 2 bases from J, the gap between germline ends came to 2 bases. CDR3 DNA: TGTGCCAGCAGCTTAGCTACCTACGAGCAGTACTTC. This sequence encodes CASSLATYEQYF.

This clone was counted once. The genes are TRBV14 and TRBJ1-2, with TRBD1 matching 7 bases. V lost 2 bases, J lost 9 bases, and 12 bases stayed unmatched. The CDR3 sequence is 15 residues long. CDR1 SGHDN and CDR2 FVKESK come from the germline V gene. CDR3 in DNA: TGTGCCAGCAGCCAATTGAGAGGGGGCGCAACTCGCTACACCTTC. It yields the protein CASSQLRGGATRYTF.

This clone showed up just once. The rearrangement joins TRBV7-9 to TRBJ1-1; 9 bases agree with TRBD1. V trimming: 6 bases; J trimming: 4 bases; junction bases outside the gene matches: 9. This CDR3 is 15 amino acids long. CDR1 and CDR2 from the germline V gene are SEHNR and FQNEAQ (reference sequence). The CDR3 DNA reads as TGTGCCAGCAGTCCAGGGACAGGGACGAGCACTGAAGCTTTCTTT. This sequence encodes CASSPGTGTSTEAFF. Based on the CDR3 plus reference TRBV7-9 and TRBJ1-1, the full variable domain is DTGVSQNPRHKITKRGQNVTFRCDPISEHNRLYWYRQTLGQGPEFLTYFQNEAQLEKSRLLSDRFSAERPKGSFSTLEIQRTEQGDSAMYLCASSPGTGTSTEAFFGQGTRLTVV.

The chain uses TRBV6-5 and TRBJ1-1; no reliable D call. Germline V gene lookup returns CDR1 MNHEY and CDR2 SVGAGI. V lost 6 bases and J 1 base, leaving 15 bases between the germline ends. The CDR3 runs to 15 residues. CDR3 bases: TGTGCCAGCAGACGGGTGCTCCCCTCGAACACTGAAGCTTTCTTT. This encodes CASRRVLPSNTEAFF.

The chain has TRBV2 and TRBJ1-1, with D uncertain. This CDR3 has 15 residues. Germline loops: CDR1 SNHLY, CDR2 FYNNEI. V lost 2 bases, J lost 0 bases, and 10 bases lay in between. The CDR3 DNA reads as TGTGCCAGCAGTGAAAGAGGACTCTTGAACACTGAAGCTTTCTTT. Encoded protein: CASSERGLLNTEAFF.

The V gene is TRBV6-1, the J gene TRBJ2-5; TRBD2 agrees at 11 bases. This CDR3 has 15 amino acids. Trimming removed 9 bases from V and 4 bases from J; junction bases left unmatched: 10. Germline V gene sequence: CDR1 MNHNS, CDR2 SASEGT. CDR3 in DNA: TGTGCCAGTCACAGACTAGCGGGATTTTTAGAGACCCAGTACTTC. This gives the protein CASHRLAGFLETQYF.

The genes are TRBV18 and TRBJ2-1, with 8 bases lining up with TRBD1. The CDR3 totals 13 residues. J was trimmed by 10 bases and V by 5 bases; bases with no gene match: 7. Germline CDR1 is KGHSH and CDR2 is LQKENI. The CDR3 sequence: CASSTGQGGEQFF. DNA of the CDR3: TGTGCCAGCTCAACAGGACAGGGAGGCGAGCAGTTCTTC.

V usage is TRBV6-1 and J usage is TRBJ2-1; TRBD2 matches 8 bases. The germline CDR1 and CDR2 sequences are MNHNS and SASEGT. The trim removed 5 bases at V and 6 bases at J, leaving 6 bases unmatched. The CDR3 loop spans 14 amino acids. The CDR3 region is CASSWGSGSNEQFF. The CDR3 DNA is TGTGCCAGCAGTTGGGGAAGCGGGAGCAATGAGCAGTTCTTC.

This clone was seen more than once but under ten times. CDR3 nucleotides: TGTGCCAGCAGCCCGCCAGGGACTAGCGGAGACCTTCCAGATACGCAGTATTTT. Translated: CASSPPGTSGDLPDTQYF. V usage is TRBV5-6 and J usage is TRBJ2-3; TRBD2 agrees at 11 bases. The CDR3 contains 18 residues. In germline, CDR1 is SGHDT, CDR2 YYEEEE. The V segment lost 4 bases and the J segment 4 bases; nucleotides outside the gene matches: 14.

CDR3 DNA: TGTGCCAGCAGTTTTCCCCTAGCGGGGGGGCCCATTGAGCAGTTCTTC. Translated: CASSFPLAGGPIEQFF. The rearrangement links TRBV28 to TRBJ2-1; 12 bases match TRBD2. V shed 3 bases, J shed 9 bases, and the junction held 9 bases outside the gene matches. Germline loops: CDR1 MDHEN, CDR2 SYDVKM. CDR3 length: 16 residues.

This chain uses TRBV11-2 with TRBJ2-2; 12 bases map to TRBD2. Germline CDR1 is SGHAT and CDR2 is FQNNGV. J was trimmed by 0 bases and V by 5 bases; bases with no gene match: 7. The length of the CDR3 is 18 residues. This CDR3 reads CASSLRTSGTTNTGELFF. Written as DNA, the CDR3 is TGTGCCAGCAGCCTCCGGACTAGCGGGACTACGAACACCGGGGAGCTGTTTTTT.

The chain joins TRBV7-2 to TRBJ2-7; 10 nucleotides agree with TRBD1. Germline V CDR1 and CDR2: SGHTA, FQGNSA. CDR3 length equals 15 residues. Trimming cost V 6 bases and J 5 bases; bases outside gene matches: 10. The CDR3 spells CASSNTGTGVNEQYF. The CDR3 coding sequence is TGTGCCAGCAGTAACACCGGGACAGGGGTTAACGAGCAGTACTTC.

This clone was seen only a few times. V gene TRBV2 combines with J gene TRBJ1-4; D gene unclear. V lost 1 base, J lost 0 bases, and 3 bases lay in between. The CDR3 is made up of 14 amino acids. CDR1 SNHLY and CDR2 FYNNEI come from the germline V gene. CDR3 sequence: CASSEGATNEKLFF. CDR3 in DNA: TGTGCCAGCAGTGAAGGAGCAACTAATGAAAAACTGTTTTTT. Full variable domain (rest looked up from reference TRBV2 and TRBJ1-4): EPEVTQTPSHQVTQMGQEVILRCVPISNHLYFYWYRQILGQKVEFLVSFYNNEISEKSEIFDDQFSVERPDGSNFTLKIRSTKLEDSAMYFCASSEGATNEKLFFGSGTQLSVL.

The rearrangement links TRBV29-1 to TRBJ1-2; a possible D gene is TRBD1 (5 bases). Germline CDR1 SQVTM, CDR2 ANQGSEA. V lost 6 bases, J lost 6 bases, and 17 bases lay in between. The CDR3 sequence is 13 residues long. The CDR3 region is CSVVKGTGDGYTF. The CDR3 DNA reads as TGCAGCGTAGTCAAAGGGACGGGGGATGGCTACACCTTC.

V and J are TRBV7-9 and TRBJ2-5; 10 bases map to TRBD1. The germline CDR1 and CDR2 sequences are SEHNR and FQNEAQ (reference sequence). Trimming at V came to 5 bases and at J to 5 bases, leaving 8 bases not matched to a gene. This CDR3 region has 15 residues. The CDR3 region has the DNA TGTGCCAGCAGCCAGGACAGGGGGGTTGAGGAGACCCAGTACTTC. Amino acid sequence: CASSQDRGVEETQYF.

The chain couples TRBV2 to TRBJ2-1, with 8 nucleotides matching TRBD1. This CDR3 spans 15 amino acids. Trimming at V came to 8 bases and at J to 0 bases, leaving 6 bases not matched to a gene. The V gene's germline CDR1 is SNHLY and CDR2 FYNNEI. Here the CDR3 reads CASGGGQGSYNEQFF. In DNA, the CDR3 is TGTGCCAGCGGTGGCGGACAGGGCTCCTACAATGAGCAGTTCTTC.

Only a few counts were recorded for this clone. CDR3 in DNA: TGTGCCAGCGCGGGACAGGGGTATGGCTACACCTTC. Translating gives CASAGQGYGYTF. This chain links TRBV28 with TRBJ1-2, with TRBD1 matching 10 bases. J gave up 5 bases and V 8 bases, and 2 bases lay outside the gene matches. Germline lookup yields CDR1 MDHEN and CDR2 SYDVKM. This CDR3 region has 12 residues.